One and the same sample provided the 20 T cell receptor beta chains below, sequenced in a study of T cell changes during pregnancy in multiple sclerosis. Only in-frame clones appear in the TCRdb table, and some are missing; sequencing was by immunoSEQ multiplex PCR. In the table there are 40,000 to 45,000 clones, approximately 90% of which are singletons. The specimen was CD4+ T cells from peripheral blood mononuclear cells, collected in the first trimester of pregnancy. These receptors originate from a female donor with multiple sclerosis, enrolled in a pregnancy study.

This rearrangement joins TRBV19 to TRBJ2-3; no definite D call. CDR1 is LNHDA, CDR2 SQIVND, per germline (reference sequence). The CDR3 loop spans 13 amino acids. V lost 6 bases and J lost 9, with 16 bases in between. The CDR3 coding sequence is TGTGCCAGTAGGAGCCCCGCGGCCCGGACGCAGTATTTT. Residues: CASRSPAARTQYF.

V gene TRBV4-3 combines with J gene TRBJ2-3; maybe TRBD2 (6 bases). From germline, CDR1 is LGHNA and CDR2 YSLEER. The germline V and J ends were trimmed by 3 bases and 5 bases, with 15 bases remaining between them. CDR3 length: 15 amino acids. In nucleotides, the CDR3 is TGCGCCAGCAGCCATAACTCCAGACTAGTAGATACGCAGTATTTT. Its translation: CASSHNSRLVDTQYF.

The chain carries TRBV18 and TRBJ2-5; D possibly corresponds to TRBD1 (5 bases). This CDR3 has 15 amino acids. Trimming took 0 bases from V and 3 from J, leaving 11 bases between them. Germline V gives CDR1 KGHSH, CDR2 LQKENI. The DNA of the CDR3 is TGTGCCAGCTCACCACCGGGGCCCGTAAAAGAGACCCAGTACTTC. It codes for CASSPPGPVKETQYF.

This rearrangement joins TRBV5-1 to TRBJ1-1, with D hard to call. Trimming removed 4 bases at V and 5 bases at J, with 15 bases between. Germline CDR1 SGHRS, CDR2 YFSETQ. CDR3 size: 14 residues. The CDR3 bases are TGCGCCAGCAGCCCCCCGGTTTCGGGGACTGAAGCTTTCTTT. Its protein product is CASSPPVSGTEAFF.

This clone turned up a few times. V gene TRBV18 combines with J gene TRBJ1-1; D remains unclear. Per germline, CDR1 KGHSH and CDR2 LQKENI. The CDR3 spans 14 residues. V lost 3 bases, J lost 3 bases, and 11 bases lay in between. CDR3 DNA sequence: TGTGCCAGCTCACCCCATTCGGAGTACACTGAAGCTTTCTTT. Its translation is CASSPHSEYTEAFF.

The J gene is TRBJ1-5, the V gene TRBV6-6; D not certain. Trimming left V 6 bases short and J 0 bases short, with 6 bases between. Germline V lookup: CDR1 MNHNY, CDR2 SVGAGI (reference sequence). This CDR3 region has 13 residues. CDR3 nucleotides: TGTGCCAGCAGGGACTTTAGCAATCAGCCCCAGCATTTT. As protein: CASRDFSNQPQHF.

The chain uses TRBV4-1 and TRBJ2-1; TRBD2 matches at 7 bases. The CDR3 covers 15 residues. Germline V gene sequence: CDR1 MGHRA, CDR2 YSYEKL. V was pared by 0 bases and J by 6 bases, with 5 bases of the junction left unmatched. CDR3 bases: TGCGCCAGCAGCCAAGATTCGAGCGGGGTCAATGAGCAGTTCTTC. Protein sequence: CASSQDSSGVNEQFF.

This clone was observed a few times. This chain joins TRBV5-5 and TRBJ2-1; 7 nucleotides align to TRBD2. The trim removed 2 bases at V and 5 bases at J, leaving 7 bases unmatched. Germline V lookup: CDR1 SGHKS, CDR2 YYEKEE (reference sequence). The CDR3 has 15 amino acids. CDR3 in amino acids: CASSFSASGDNEQFF. In DNA, the CDR3 is TGTGCCAGCAGCTTTTCGGCTAGCGGTGACAATGAGCAGTTCTTC.

This sequence joins TRBV7-2 and TRBJ2-5; TRBD2 might be the D (6 bases). The CDR3 is made up of 15 amino acids. The ends were cut back, 2 bases at V and 3 bases at J, with 13 bases in the middle. CDR1 SGHTA and CDR2 FQGNSA come from the germline V gene. The CDR3 region is CASSLYNRREETQYF. CDR3 coding DNA: TGTGCCAGCAGCTTATACAACAGGAGGGAAGAGACCCAGTACTTC.

This chain uses TRBV29-1 with TRBJ2-3; 7 nucleotides line up with TRBD2. Germline lookup yields CDR1 SQVTM and CDR2 ANQGSEA. CDR3 size: 14 residues. Germline trimming cut 3 bases from V and 0 bases from J; bases unmatched to any gene: 3. The CDR3 bases are TGCAGCGTTGACTCCGGGGGGAGCACAGATACGCAGTATTTT. Protein sequence: CSVDSGGSTDTQYF.

V gene TRBV5-1 combines with J gene TRBJ2-7; D is ambiguous. The CDR3 sequence is 14 residues long. Germline V gene sequence: CDR1 SGHRS, CDR2 YFSETQ. V was pared by 3 bases and J by 7 bases, with 17 bases between. This CDR3 reads CASSSSVPSGEQYF. The CDR3 bases are TGCGCCAGCAGCTCAAGCGTTCCCTCCGGGGAGCAGTACTTC.

The CDR3 reads CALNQGGAQYF. CDR3 nucleotide sequence: TGTGCCCTAAATCAGGGGGGTGCGCAGTATTTT. J is TRBJ2-3 and V is TRBV30; weak D call: TRBD1 (7 bases). The CDR3 runs 11 residues. V lost 8 bases, J lost 10 bases, and 16 bases lay in between. Germline CDR1 and CDR2: GTSNPN and SVGIG (reference sequence).

V usage is TRBV19 and J usage is TRBJ1-2, with 9 bases lining up with TRBD1. The germline V gene has CDR1 LNHDA and CDR2 SQIVND (reference sequence). V trimming: 4 bases; J trimming: 0 bases; junction bases outside the gene matches: 3. The CDR3 contains 15 residues. The CDR3 nucleotides are TGTGCCAGTAGTACCAGGACAGGGGCTAACTATGGCTACACCTTC. Translation: CASSTRTGANYGYTF.

This chain connects TRBV7-2 to TRBJ1-1; D uncertain. This CDR3 spans 14 amino acids. CDR1 and CDR2 (germline): SGHTA, FQGNSA. The V end lost 1 base, the J end lost 1 base, and 7 bases lay between the germline ends. The CDR3 loop is CASSLEHTNTEAFF. CDR3 nucleotide sequence: TGTGCCAGCAGCTTAGAACACACGAACACTGAAGCTTTCTTT.

The rearrangement links TRBV30 to TRBJ2-2, with 7 bases lining up with TRBD1. The germline V gene encodes CDR1 GTSNPN and CDR2 SVGIG (reference sequence). This CDR3 region has 15 residues. Trimming took 8 bases from V and 1 from J; bases not matched to a gene: 10. Here the CDR3 DNA reads TGTGCCCGAAGAATCGGGACAGTGAACACCGGGGAGCTGTTTTTT. Its translation: CARRIGTVNTGELFF.

This chain uses TRBV5-1 with TRBJ1-2; a weak D match, TRBD1 (6 bases). CDR1 and CDR2 from the germline V gene are SGHRS and YFSETQ. The ends were cut back, 0 bases at V and 8 bases at J, with 14 bases in the middle. This CDR3 has 14 amino acids. The CDR3 DNA is TGCGCCAGCAGCTTGGACCCAGGGGATTGCGGCTACACCTTC. It yields the protein CASSLDPGDCGYTF.

This chain uses TRBV6-4 with TRBJ1-2, with D hard to call. Germline loops: CDR1 MRHNA, CDR2 SNTAGT. The CDR3 runs 13 residues. The V end lost 3 bases, the J end lost 1 base, and 6 bases lay between the germline ends. The CDR3 sequence: CASSEGNNYGYTF. For the CDR3, the DNA is TGTGCCAGCAGTGAGGGCAATAACTATGGCTACACCTTC.

This clone appeared a single time. This chain links TRBV5-1 with TRBJ1-5; weak D call: TRBD1 (5 bases). V lost 0 bases to trimming and J lost 4 bases, with 11 bases between them. The CDR3 totals 15 residues. CDR1 SGHRS and CDR2 YFSETQ come from the germline V gene. CDR3 sequence reads: CASSLGDSVNQPQHF. Here the CDR3 DNA reads TGCGCCAGCAGCTTGGGTGACAGTGTTAATCAGCCCCAGCATTTT.

The chain couples TRBV27 to TRBJ1-5; 7 positions agree with TRBD1. The CDR3 has 17 amino acids. From germline, CDR1 is MNHEY and CDR2 SMNVEV (reference sequence). Germline trimming cut 5 bases from V and 3 bases from J; bases unmatched to any gene: 13. The CDR3 protein is CASSPIQGSPANQPQHF. CDR3 DNA: TGTGCCAGCAGTCCCATACAGGGGAGTCCCGCCAATCAGCCCCAGCATTTT.

The rearrangement joins TRBV5-8 to TRBJ1-5; 7 nucleotides match TRBD1. After removal of 5 bases from V and 2 bases from J, the junction contained 7 bases not matched to a gene. The CDR3 is 15 amino acids. CDR1 and CDR2 from the germline V gene are SGHTS and YDEGEE. DNA for the CDR3: TGTGCCAGCAGACCACGGACAGGAGGCAATCAGCCCCAGCATTTT. Amino acids: CASRPRTGGNQPQHF.